This TCR beta chain stems from a study of OX40 agonist ivuxolimab in advanced cancers. The table came from immunoSEQ multiplex PCR; TCRdb's copy has only in-frame clones and leaves some out. The table shows about 25,000 clones, with 80% to 90% occurring only once. The CDR3 is made up of 12 amino acids. The germline gives CDR1 SQVTM, CDR2 ANQGSEA. Trimming left V 5 bases short and J 8 bases short, with 15 bases between. The rearrangement joins TRBV29-1 to TRBJ1-2; D might be TRBD1 (5 bases). The source is an adult with an advanced solid tumor such as melanoma, head and neck, liver or kidney cancer. The input for sequencing was CD4+ or CD8+ T cells sorted from blood, taken in a trial of the OX40 agonist ivuxolimab. The chain's CDR3 is CSVRFRVGGYTF. CDR3 in DNA: TGCAGCGTTCGGTTCAGGGTGGGGGGCTACACCTTC. Looking up the rest from reference TRBV29-1 and TRBJ1-2 gives the full variable domain: SAVISQKPSRDICQRGTSLTIQCQVDSQVTMMFWYRQQPGQSLTLIATANQGSEATYESGFVIDKFPISRPNLTFSTLTVSNMSPEDSSIYLCSVRFRVGGYTFGSGTRLTVV.